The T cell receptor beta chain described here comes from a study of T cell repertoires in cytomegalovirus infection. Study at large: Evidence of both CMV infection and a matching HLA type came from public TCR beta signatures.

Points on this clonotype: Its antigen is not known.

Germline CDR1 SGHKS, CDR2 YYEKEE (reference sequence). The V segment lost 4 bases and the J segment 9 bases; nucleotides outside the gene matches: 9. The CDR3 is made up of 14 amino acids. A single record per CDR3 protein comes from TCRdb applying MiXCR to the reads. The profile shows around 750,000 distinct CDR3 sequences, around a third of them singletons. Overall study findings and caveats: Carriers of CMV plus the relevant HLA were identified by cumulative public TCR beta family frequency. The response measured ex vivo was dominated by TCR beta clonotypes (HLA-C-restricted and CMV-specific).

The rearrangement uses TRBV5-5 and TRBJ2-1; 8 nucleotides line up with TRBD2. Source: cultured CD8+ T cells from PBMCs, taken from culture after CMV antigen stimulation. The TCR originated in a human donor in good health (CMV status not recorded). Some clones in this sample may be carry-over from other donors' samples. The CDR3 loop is CASSAGLEASEQFF. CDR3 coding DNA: TGTGCCAGCAGCGCGGGACTAGAGGCTAGTGAGCAGTTCTTC.